This T cell receptor (beta chain) derives from a study of control samples from healthy donors and cancer patients (dated by TCRdb to 2018 to 2021). Libraries came from the immunoSEQ multiplex PCR assay. Drawn from immuneACCESS, this table holds only the in-frame rearrangements with V and J called that TCRdb kept. Clones are partly lost; checked studies trace under half to an unresolved V gene and leave the rest unexplained. The sample table shows approximately 97,000 clones, and more than 90% are seen once. About 2.9% of the sample is held by the ten biggest clonotypes. Note on this clone: Its antigen remains undetermined. Per-base qualities were not stored, and no clone one base away is much larger.

Its CDR3 holds 15 amino acids, cysteine through phenylalanine. Left in the record is the CDR3 DNA by itself, 45 bases read in frame from the first base. V and J are truncated by 1 base and 3 bases respectively, leaving an intervening sequence of 10 bases. Via the germline V gene, CDR1 is MNHNS and CDR2 SASEGT. This chain joins TRBV6-1 to TRBJ1-5; the D gene assignment is ambiguous. The sequence derives from a human donor in good health. The donor label of this sample is uncertain. Source material: blood. The DNA sequence is as follows: TGTGCCAGCAGTGAAGTGGATAGAAACAATCAGCCCCAGCATTTT. This is translated as CASSEVDRNNQPQHF.